The present entry profiles one TCR beta chain with its context. These data belong to a study of blood T cell repertoires in COVID-19. At the level of the study: PBMCs, B-cell-depleted T cells, or T cells provided the cDNA or gDNA that made up the material.

V was clipped by 8 bases and J by 4 bases, with 11 bases between them. CDR1 MDHEN and CDR2 SYDVKM come from the germline V gene. The CDR3 sequence is 13 residues long. Repertoires were generated with immunoSEQ multiplex PCR, while TCRdb's copy carries only in-frame clones and drops some. The sample has 140,000 to 150,000 clones, around 87% seen once. Material for sequencing was PBMCs or T cells enriched from blood (not recorded which). The source is a woman aged 35 to 49 who had been exposed to COVID-19. This rearrangement joins TRBV28 to TRBJ2-2; D gene unclear. Written as DNA, the CDR3 is TGTGCCAGCTTACTCATCGGCACCGGGGAGCTGTTTTTT. It yields the protein CASLLIGTGELFF.